The 18 T cell receptor beta chains below all came from one sample that was sequenced in a study of cytomegalovirus exposure and HLA in healthy donors (dated by TCRdb to about 2017). Preparation of the library involved the immunoSEQ multiplex PCR assay. A mixture of 60 forward primers for TCR Vbeta segments and 13 reverse primers for TCR Jbeta segments was used in the multiplex PCR. As stored in TCRdb, this immuneACCESS dataset retains in-frame rearrangements with V and J assigned. A fraction of the clones does not appear; measured against another copy, unresolved V genes explain less than half of the discrepancy, and the remainder lacks a known reason. A total of 100,000 to 150,000 clones appear in this sample, over 70% of them only once. Clones ranked in the top ten supply under 4.5% of the sample. Specimen: PBMCs. These receptor sequences come from a man aged 40-49 years in good health and CMV-seropositive.

The chain joins TRBV19 to TRBJ1-5, with TRBD1 identical over 8 bases. The CDR3 has 15 amino acids. With 7 bases clipped from V and 1 base from J, the junction kept 6 bases outside the gene matches. Germline-derived CDR1 and CDR2 are LNHDA and SQIVND (reference sequence). The CDR3 nucleotides are TGTGCCAGTACCCTTCAGGGGGCCAGCAATCAGCCCCAGCATTTT. Its protein product is CASTLQGASNQPQHF.

V gene TRBV19 combines with J gene TRBJ1-2; 7 bases are shared with TRBD1. CDR3 length: 15 amino acids. V lost 8 bases, J lost 3 bases, and 12 bases stayed unmatched. In germline, CDR1 is LNHDA, CDR2 SQIVND (reference sequence). CDR3 sequence reads: CASQLRPDRDYGYTF. In DNA, the CDR3 is TGTGCCAGTCAATTAAGACCCGACAGGGACTATGGCTACACCTTC.

Here the CDR3 DNA reads TGTGCCAGCAGTTTATCACAGGGGAGGCAGCCCCAGCATTTT. Its translation is CASSLSQGRQPQHF. The chain links TRBV28 to TRBJ1-5; TRBD1 matches at 7 bases. The length of the CDR3 is 14 residues. The germline CDR1 and CDR2 sequences are MDHEN and SYDVKM. The trim removed 1 base at V and 7 bases at J, leaving 4 bases unmatched.

The chain couples TRBV5-4 to TRBJ1-2; D possibly corresponds to TRBD1 (5 bases). This CDR3 comprises 14 residues. Germline CDR1 is SGHNT and CDR2 is YYREEE (reference sequence). Trimming left V 5 bases short and J 3 bases short, with 14 bases between. CDR3 protein: CASRSGRGDYGYTF. The CDR3 DNA is TGTGCCAGCAGATCCGGACGGGGGGACTATGGCTACACCTTC.

The V call is TRBV29-1, the J call TRBJ2-5; no reliable D call. This CDR3 is built from 13 residues. The V end was cut by 7 bases, the J end by 6 bases, with 18 bases between. Per the germline V gene, CDR1 is SQVTM and CDR2 is ANQGSEA. Written as DNA, the CDR3 is TGCAGCGCTGCCCCGAGTGCCTCAAAGACCCAGTACTTC. Residues: CSAAPSASKTQYF.

This clone is a singleton in its sample. The rearrangement links TRBV9 to TRBJ2-3, with D maybe TRBD2 (5 bases). Trimming shortened V by 0 bases and J by 0 bases, and 8 bases separated the two germline ends. Germline loops: CDR1 SGDLS, CDR2 YYNGEE. This CDR3 has 15 residues. The chain's CDR3 is CASSVGGASTDTQYF. The CDR3 region has the DNA TGTGCCAGCAGCGTAGGGGGAGCGAGCACAGATACGCAGTATTTT.

The CDR3 region is CASSRNRAAEAFF. CDR3 sequence (DNA): TGTGCCAGCAGCCGCAACAGGGCGGCTGAAGCTTTCTTT. The chain carries TRBV14 and TRBJ1-1, with D possibly matching TRBD1 (6 bases). The CDR3 has 13 residues. The V and J ends lost 4 bases and 6 bases respectively, with 12 bases between them. The germline gives CDR1 SGHDN, CDR2 FVKESK.

This chain uses TRBV13 with TRBJ2-7; 8 nucleotides match TRBD1. Trimming cost V 1 base and J 2 bases; bases outside gene matches: 10. CDR1 PRHDT and CDR2 FYEKMQ come from the germline V gene (reference sequence). This CDR3 is built from 17 residues. The CDR3 is CASSLVAPGQEPYEQYF. The CDR3 DNA reads as TGTGCCAGCAGCTTAGTAGCTCCGGGACAGGAGCCCTACGAGCAGTACTTC.

The chain employs TRBV27 and TRBJ1-1; maybe TRBD1 (5 bases). V was shortened by 2 bases and J by 6 bases, with 19 bases between the two germline ends. From germline, CDR1 is MNHEY and CDR2 SMNVEV (reference sequence). The CDR3 extends over 16 amino acids. The CDR3 loop reads CASSLHPQLVGAEAFF. In DNA form, the CDR3 reads TGTGCCAGCAGTTTACATCCCCAGCTGGTAGGGGCTGAAGCTTTCTTT.

V and J are TRBV29-1 and TRBJ2-2; 7 bases fit TRBD2. Germline lookup yields CDR1 SQVTM and CDR2 ANQGSEA. CDR3 size: 14 residues. The V and J ends lost 3 bases and 5 bases, in that order; junction bases with no gene match: 6. The CDR3 region has the DNA TGCAGCGTTGAGAGCGCGGGAGTGACCGGGGAGCTGTTTTTT. It specifies CSVESAGVTGELFF.

This clone was seen only a few times. The V call is TRBV30, the J call TRBJ1-3; D is uncertain. The CDR3 sequence is 14 residues long. Germline lookup yields CDR1 GTSNPN and CDR2 SVGIG (reference sequence). Trimming took 1 base from V and 5 from J, leaving 12 bases between them. CDR3 residues: CAWSAEDTRNTIYF. The CDR3 DNA sequence: TGTGCCTGGAGTGCTGAGGATACCCGAAACACCATATATTTT.

This clone was detected only a few times. This sequence joins TRBV9 and TRBJ1-3; 7 bases match TRBD1. Germline assignment: CDR1 SGDLS and CDR2 YYNGEE. This CDR3 is built from 13 residues. The V segment lost 3 bases and the J segment 10 bases; nucleotides outside the gene matches: 7. Here the CDR3 reads CASSAGQVDTIYF. The CDR3 DNA sequence: TGTGCCAGCAGCGCCGGACAGGTCGATACCATATATTTT.

The chain recombines TRBV7-9 with TRBJ1-1; D remains unclear. V shed 10 bases and J shed 7 bases, with 16 bases lying between them. Germline-derived CDR1 and CDR2 are SEHNR and FQNEAQ (reference sequence). This CDR3 spans 12 amino acids. The CDR3 spells CANTRQKNEAFF. The DNA of the CDR3 is TGTGCCAACACGCGGCAGAAAAATGAAGCTTTCTTT.

V and J are TRBV6-1 and TRBJ2-1; D is possibly TRBD2 (5 bases). The V gene's germline CDR1 is MNHNS and CDR2 SASEGT. The CDR3 totals 15 residues. Trimming stripped 3 bases from V and 5 bases from J, with 14 bases between. The CDR3 DNA follows: TGTGCCAGCAGTGATAAGGCGGGCTACGACAATGAGCAGTTCTTC. This gives the protein CASSDKAGYDNEQFF.

V is TRBV7-9 and J is TRBJ1-1, with TRBD1 matching 10 bases. Germline values: CDR1 SEHNR, CDR2 FQNEAQ (reference sequence). Losses at the gene ends were 5 bases for V and 3 bases for J; bases not matched to a gene: 3. The CDR3 totals 14 residues. The CDR3 loop reads CASSTGTGDTEAFF. The DNA of the CDR3 is TGTGCCAGCAGCACCGGGACAGGGGACACTGAAGCTTTCTTT.

With respect to this clone: The identical CDR3 is also encoded by other nucleotide sequences in the sample. This rearrangement joins TRBV18 to TRBJ2-2, with TRBD1 matching 8 bases. CDR3 length: 17 residues. Germline V CDR1 and CDR2: KGHSH, LQKENI. The V and J ends lost 3 bases and 4 bases, in that order; junction bases with no gene match: 10. CDR3 in DNA: TGTGCCAGCTCACCTCCCCAGACAGGGGCCGGCACCGGGGAGCTGTTTTTT. This gives the protein CASSPPQTGAGTGELFF.

By share, this clone counts as medium-sized. The V and J genes are TRBV2 and TRBJ1-4; possibly TRBD1 for D (5 bases). Per the germline V gene, CDR1 is SNHLY and CDR2 is FYNNEI. With 1 base removed from V and 8 bases from J, the gap between germline ends came to 11 bases. The CDR3 extends over 14 amino acids. For the CDR3, the DNA is TGTGCCAGCAGTGAAGAAGGGGCGCGGGAAAAACTGTTTTTT. This codes for CASSEEGAREKLFF.

V and J are TRBV7-2 and TRBJ1-5; D gene ambiguous. The V end was cut by 0 bases, the J end by 3 bases, with 9 bases between. The length of the CDR3 is 15 residues. Germline assignment: CDR1 SGHTA and CDR2 FQGNSA. The CDR3 DNA reads TGTGCCAGCAGCTTAGCAGGAGCCCTCAATCAGCCCCAGCATTTT. Translation: CASSLAGALNQPQHF. Full variable domain (rest looked up from reference TRBV7-2 and TRBJ1-5): GAGVSQSPSNKVTEKGKDVELRCDPISGHTALYWYRQSLGQGLEFLIYFQGNSAPDKSGLPSDRFSAERTGGSVSTLTIQRTQQEDSAVYLCASSLAGALNQPQHFGDGTRLSIL.